Listed here are 17 T cell receptor beta chains from one sample, sequenced in a study of T cells in Graves' hyperthyroidism and ophthalmopathy. Amplified TCR beta CDR3 regions came from RNA transcripts. RT-PCR in the first round (using the HTBI primer set) targeted the TCR CDR3. TCRdb recomputed calls from the multiplex PCR reads with MiXCR, one row per CDR3 protein. The table shows approximately 500,000 distinct CDR3 sequences, with 40% to 55% occurring only once. Sequenced material: peripheral blood or thyroid tissue (not recorded which). The receptors here all came from a woman aged 18-35 years with Graves' hyperthyroidism.

The rearrangement joins TRBV2 to TRBJ2-5; 9 bases fit TRBD1. CDR3 length: 15 residues. Losses at the gene ends were 7 bases for V and 3 bases for J; bases not matched to a gene: 9. Germline values: CDR1 SNHLY, CDR2 FYNNEI. This chain's CDR3 is CASTAGTGSKETQYF. The CDR3 region has the DNA TGTGCCAGCACTGCCGGGACAGGGAGCAAAGAGACCCAGTACTTC.

The chain is built from TRBV24-1 and TRBJ2-1; 9 bases align to TRBD2. CDR1 is KGHDR, CDR2 SFDVKD, per germline. The junction had 6 bases not matched to a gene; V was cut back by 4 bases and J by 6 bases. The CDR3 sequence is 15 residues long. The CDR3 DNA reads as TGTGCCACCAGTGAGCGGGAGGGCGTCACCAATGAGCAGTTCTTC. Its protein is CATSEREGVTNEQFF.

The table lists this clonotype with a count of one. This chain uses TRBV2 with TRBJ2-4; 9 positions agree with TRBD1. V lost 5 bases to trimming and J lost 3 bases; unmatched junction nucleotides: 5. Germline lookup yields CDR1 SNHLY and CDR2 FYNNEI. This CDR3 region has 15 residues. DNA of the CDR3: TGTGCCAGCAGTAACAGGGGGCCGGACAAAAACATTCAGTACTTC. Translation gives CASSNRGPDKNIQYF.

The chain recombines TRBV7-9 with TRBJ1-4; unclear D gene. V was cut by 3 bases and J by 8 bases, with 10 bases left in between. The germline V gene has CDR1 SEHNR and CDR2 FQNEAQ (reference sequence). The CDR3 totals 13 residues. The CDR3 DNA follows: TGTGCCAGCAGCTTCGACACTGACGAAAAACTGTTTTTT. It translates to CASSFDTDEKLFF.

This clonotype has at least ten counts. This chain joins TRBV27 and TRBJ1-2, with 9 nucleotides matching TRBD1. CDR3 length: 12 residues. Germline-derived CDR1 and CDR2 are MNHEY and SMNVEV (reference sequence). V lost 6 bases to trimming and J lost 8 bases; unmatched junction nucleotides: 4. The CDR3 reads CASSTGGPGYTF. CDR3 bases: TGTGCCAGCAGCACAGGGGGCCCCGGCTACACCTTC.

This rearrangement joins TRBV5-1 to TRBJ1-4; 7 positions match TRBD1. Trimming removed 4 bases from V and 5 bases from J; junction bases left unmatched: 5. In germline, CDR1 is SGHRS, CDR2 YFSETQ. The CDR3 loop spans 14 amino acids. The CDR3 loop reads CASSQGGVNEKLFF. The DNA of the CDR3 is TGCGCCAGCAGCCAAGGGGGCGTAAATGAAAAACTGTTTTTT.

This clonotype has just one count. The J gene is TRBJ1-2, the V gene TRBV7-9, with D perhaps matching TRBD1 (5 bases). Between the trimmed V and J ends, which lost 5 bases and 6 bases, there was a span of 13 bases. The CDR3 has 13 amino acids. CDR1 SEHNR and CDR2 FQNEAQ come from the germline V gene (reference sequence). CDR3 residues: CASSPRQGHGYTF. Here the CDR3 DNA reads TGTGCCAGCAGCCCGAGGCAGGGCCATGGCTACACCTTC.

This chain connects TRBV19 to TRBJ1-5; 8 bases are a match to TRBD1. This CDR3 region has 14 residues. Germline lookup yields CDR1 LNHDA and CDR2 SQIVND (reference sequence). V dropped 6 bases and J dropped 7; count of bases not matched to a gene: 8. CDR3 sequence: CASRGTGPLQPQHF. The CDR3 nucleotides read TGTGCCAGTAGGGGGACAGGCCCCCTCCAGCCCCAGCATTTT.

J is TRBJ1-5 and V is TRBV20-1; D gene ambiguous. CDR1 and CDR2 from the germline V gene are DFQATT and SNEGSKA (reference sequence). The CDR3 extends over 9 amino acids. V lost 0 bases, J lost 12 bases, and 3 bases lay in between. This CDR3 reads CSARDNQHF. In DNA, the CDR3 is TGCAGTGCTAGAGATAACCAGCATTTT.

This clonotype occurred many times. The chain couples TRBV9 to TRBJ2-6, with 7 positions matching TRBD1. The V gene's germline CDR1 is SGDLS and CDR2 YYNGEE. The CDR3 is 17 amino acids. The J segment lost 4 bases and the V segment lost 3 bases, leaving 10 bases of the junction unmatched. The CDR3 region has the DNA TGTGCCAGCAGCGCGAGTACAGGGGTGGAAGGGGCCAACGTCCTGACTTTC. Encoded protein: CASSASTGVEGANVLTF.

The chain combines TRBV20-1 with TRBJ2-5; tentative D call: TRBD1 (6 bases). The CDR3 is made up of 13 amino acids. Germline V gene data show CDR1 as DFQATT and CDR2 as SNEGSKA (reference sequence). Between the trimmed V and J ends, which lost 1 base and 4 bases, there was a span of 10 bases. This CDR3 reads CSARAGVRETQYF. The DNA of the CDR3 is TGCAGTGCTAGAGCAGGGGTTCGAGAGACCCAGTACTTC.

The chain recombines TRBV7-2 with TRBJ1-6; D not certain. This CDR3 is built from 13 residues. CDR1 SGHTA and CDR2 FQGNSA come from the germline V gene. Trimming removed 0 bases from V and 12 bases from J, with 9 bases in between. The CDR3 DNA reads as TGTGCCAGCAGCTTAGCGGCAGTTCTACCCCTCCACTTT. Protein: CASSLAAVLPLHF. Using reference TRBV7-2 and TRBJ1-6 for the parts outside the CDR3, the full variable domain is GAGVSQSPSNKVTEKGKDVELRCDPISGHTALYWYRQSLGQGLEFLIYFQGNSAPDKSGLPSDRFSAERTGGSVSTLTIQRTQQEDSAVYLCASSLAAVLPLHFGNGTRLTVT.

Concerning this clonotype itself: The CDR3 does not close with the conserved phenylalanine or tryptophan, likely indicating a read error. The limits of the CDR3 on the DNA are not certain, so only TCRdb's listed CDR3 is given. The genes are TRBV7-9 and TRBJ1-4. Germline assignment: CDR1 SEHNR and CDR2 FQNEAQ (reference sequence). The CDR3 sequence runs 11 residues, both termini included. CDR3: CASSLSQEANY.

This chain uses TRBV9 with TRBJ1-1, with a tentative D call TRBD1 (6 bases). V was shortened by 3 bases and J by 4 bases, with 13 bases between the two germline ends. The CDR3 consists of 14 residues. Germline assignment: CDR1 SGDLS and CDR2 YYNGEE. This CDR3 reads CASSAGAQGTEAFF. DNA of the CDR3: TGTGCCAGCAGCGCAGGGGCGCAGGGCACTGAAGCTTTCTTT.

V gene TRBV7-9 combines with J gene TRBJ2-7; the match to TRBD2 covers 11 bases. V shed 1 base and J 3 bases; nucleotides not matched to a gene: 8. Per germline, CDR1 SEHNR and CDR2 FQNEAQ (reference sequence). The CDR3 loop spans 17 amino acids. The CDR3 loop is CASSLGGGSGRDYEQYF. Here the CDR3 DNA reads TGTGCCAGCAGCTTAGGAGGGGGTAGCGGGAGGGACTACGAGCAGTACTTC.

The chain employs TRBV29-1 and TRBJ2-7; 11 bases map to TRBD2. Trimming cost V 8 bases and J 4 bases; bases outside gene matches: 4. The CDR3 loop spans 12 amino acids. Germline V lookup: CDR1 SQVTM, CDR2 ANQGSEA. DNA of the CDR3: TGCAGCCCGTCTAGCGGGAGGTACGAGCAGTACTTC. Amino acid sequence: CSPSSGRYEQYF.

This clonotype was counted many times. This rearrangement joins TRBV7-2 to TRBJ1-2, with D perhaps matching TRBD1 (5 bases). Germline values: CDR1 SGHTA, CDR2 FQGNSA. The CDR3 is 16 amino acids. V was cut by 5 bases and J by 0 bases, with 16 bases left in between. The CDR3 coding sequence is TGTGCCAGCAGCCCGAGCGGGACCGCCACTAACTATGGCTACACCTTC. Residues: CASSPSGTATNYGYTF.